The clone carrying this TCR beta chain has only a few counts. The sample is drawn from a study of cytomegalovirus exposure and HLA in healthy donors. The length of the CDR3 is 16 residues. After removal of 5 bases from V and 8 bases from J, the junction contained 10 bases not matched to a gene. The germline V gene encodes CDR1 MNHEY and CDR2 SMNVEV (reference sequence). PCR amplification relied on 60 Vbeta primers (plus 13 Jbeta primers). The data were produced by immunoSEQ multiplex PCR, yet TCRdb's version contains in-frame clones alone and is incomplete. The profile shows 70,000 to 90,000 clones, roughly 63% of them singletons.

The V gene is TRBV27, the J gene TRBJ2-1, with 12 bases fitting TRBD2. This clonotype was obtained from a woman aged 35 to 49 in good health and CMV-seropositive. Material: PBMCs. For the CDR3, the DNA is TGTGCCAGCAGTCCCCTCGCTAGCGGGAGGGCCCATGAGCAGTTCTTC. It specifies CASSPLASGRAHEQFF.